The rows below give T cell receptor beta chains drawn from one sample of a study of blood T cell repertoires in COVID-19. Libraries were prepared by immunoSEQ multiplex PCR; TCRdb keeps only in-frame clonotypes and omits some of them. The sample carries about 250,000 clones, about nine tenths recorded once. The material sequenced was peripheral blood. These receptors all stem from a woman younger than 45 with COVID-19, enrolled during active disease. Each CDR3 is given with its conserved first and last residue. A D gene is named only where the DNA matches it firmly. A clone size is listed for some rows: how often the clone was seen (once, few, many), or a class if it is expanded.

D	V	size	J	CDR3	DNA
TRBD1	TRBV5-6	NA	TRBJ1-2	CASSLMGQGPNYGYTF	TGTGCCAGCAGCTTGATGGGACAGGGGCCCAACTATGGCTACACCTTC
TRBD1	TRBV9	NA	TRBJ2-6	CASSAPGTGKLSGANVLTF	TGTGCCAGCAGCGCCCCCGGGACAGGAAAGCTATCTGGGGCCAACGTCCTGACTTTC
TRBD1	TRBV5-5	NA	TRBJ1-6	CASSLASTGGGSPLHF	TGTGCCAGCAGCTTGGCCTCGACAGGGGGAGGGTCACCCCTCCACTTT
TRBD1	TRBV9	NA	TRBJ1-2	CASSGGGQGCTF	TGTGCCAGCAGCGGAGGCGGACAGGGGTGTACCTTC
TRBD2	TRBV11-2	NA	TRBJ2-3	CASSLGTSGDTQYF	TGTGCCAGCAGCTTAGGGACTAGCGGAGATACGCAGTATTTT
NA	TRBV30	NA	TRBJ2-5	CAWSVFLAETQYF	TGTGCCTGGAGTGTATTTCTAGCGGAGACCCAGTACTTC
NA	TRBV6-5	few	TRBJ2-3	CASSYSSDNTDTQYF	TGTGCCAGCAGTTACTCTTCCGACAACACAGATACGCAGTATTTT
TRBD1	TRBV5-6	NA	TRBJ2-7	CASSLGTGVSYEQYF	TGTGCCAGCAGCTTGGGGACAGGGGTATCCTACGAGCAGTACTTC
NA	TRBV3-1/TRBV3-2	NA	TRBJ1-2	CASSQEGAYGYTF	TGTGCCAGCAGCCAAGAGGGGGCTTATGGCTACACCTTC
NA	TRBV11-2	once	TRBJ2-3	CASSAEFRGSTDTQYF	TGTGCCAGCAGCGCCGAGTTCCGCGGGAGCACAGATACGCAGTATTTT
NA	TRBV29-1	NA	TRBJ1-2	CSVGFVGTGYTF	TGCAGCGTTGGTTTTGTAGGGACAGGCTACACCTTC
TRBD2	TRBV5-6	once	TRBJ2-3	CASSFDLAGDTQYF	TGTGCCAGCAGCTTCGATCTAGCGGGAGATACGCAGTATTTT
TRBD1	TRBV11-2	NA	TRBJ1-1	CASSPLTGVNTEAFF	TGTGCCAGCAGCCCCCTGACAGGGGTAAACACTGAAGCTTTCTTT
NA	TRBV7-6	once	TRBJ1-4	CASSELGQGNEKLFF	TGTGCCAGCAGCGAATTAGGGCAGGGCAATGAAAAACTGTTTTTT
NA	TRBV18	NA	TRBJ1-5	CASSPGRGDQPQHF	TGTGCCAGCTCACCAGGGCGGGGGGATCAGCCCCAGCATTTT
NA	TRBV19	NA	TRBJ2-1	CASSIGTGLGNEQFF	TGTGCCAGTAGTATAGGAACGGGATTAGGAAATGAGCAGTTCTTC
NA	TRBV7-9	NA	TRBJ2-7	CASSFGDRRFNNEQYF	TGTGCCAGCAGCTTCGGAGACAGGAGATTTAACAACGAGCAGTACTTC
TRBD2	TRBV12-5	NA	TRBJ2-2	CASGLILTSGGVTGELFF	TGTGCTAGTGGTTTGATACTCACTAGCGGGGGTGTGACCGGGGAGCTGTTTTTT
TRBD1	TRBV5-1	NA	TRBJ1-2	CASSLGDSRYGYTF	TGCGCCAGCAGCTTGGGGGACAGCCGCTATGGCTACACCTTC
NA	TRBV18	NA	TRBJ1-3	CASSPTGLSGNTIYF	TGTGCCAGCTCACCAACGGGACTATCTGGAAACACCATATATTTT
TRBD2	TRBV4-3	NA	TRBJ2-2	CASSHRTSGSGGELFF	TGCGCCAGCAGCCATCGGACTAGCGGGAGTGGGGGGGAGCTGTTTTTT